Shown below are 5 T cell receptor beta chains from a single sample sequenced in a study of blood T cell repertoires in COVID-19. Libraries were prepared by immunoSEQ multiplex PCR; TCRdb keeps only in-frame clonotypes and omits some of them. The data contain 200,000 to 250,000 clones, under 90% of them seen just once; the ten biggest clones take up under 7.5%. Sequenced material: peripheral blood. The origin of the receptors is a man in his fifties or sixties who had recovered from COVID-19.

The V and J genes are TRBV2 and TRBJ1-2; no reliable D call. The CDR3 length is 14 residues. V lost 2 bases, J lost 4 bases, and 11 bases lay in between. Germline values: CDR1 SNHLY, CDR2 FYNNEI. CDR3 residues: CASSEPRGSYGYTF. The CDR3 DNA reads as TGTGCCAGCAGTGAACCTCGTGGGAGCTATGGCTACACCTTC.

This chain connects TRBV7-6 to TRBJ2-2, with a weak D call TRBD2 (7 bases). The CDR3 extends over 16 amino acids. Germline CDR1 is SGHVS and CDR2 is FNYEAQ. V shed 5 bases and J shed 3 bases, with 16 bases lying between them. CDR3 bases: TGTGCCAGCAGCCCTCTAGGGGGGGATTACACCGGGGAGCTGTTTTTT. Translated: CASSPLGGDYTGELFF.

The V gene is TRBV3-1 (or the pseudogene TRBV3-2), the J gene TRBJ2-5, with D perhaps TRBD1 (6 bases). Germline V lookup: CDR1 LGHDT, CDR2 YNNKEL (reference sequence). The CDR3 runs 14 residues. Trimming removed 6 bases from V and 0 bases from J, with 11 bases in between. CDR3 protein: CASRDGQNQETQYF. The CDR3 nucleotides read TGTGCCAGCAGAGACGGACAGAACCAAGAGACCCAGTACTTC.

This chain joins TRBV19 and TRBJ2-1, with 10 bases lining up with TRBD2. CDR3 size: 16 residues. Germline CDR1 and CDR2: LNHDA and SQIVND (reference sequence). The J segment lost 4 bases and the V segment lost 5 bases, leaving 8 bases of the junction unmatched. This chain's CDR3 is CASSPVTSGPYNEQFF. The CDR3 region has the DNA TGTGCCAGTAGTCCAGTGACTAGCGGGCCTTACAATGAGCAGTTCTTC.

J is TRBJ1-3 and V is TRBV6-5; D may be TRBD1 (6 bases). Trimming removed 5 bases at V and 3 bases at J, with 11 bases between. The CDR3 runs to 14 residues. Germline CDR1 reads MNHEY; CDR2 reads SVGAGI. The CDR3 sequence is CASSPGTFGNTIYF. CDR3 DNA sequence: TGTGCCAGCAGTCCCGGGACATTTGGAAACACCATATATTTT.